This T cell receptor (beta chain) is from a study of tumor-infiltrating lymphocytes in primary liver carcinoma (dated by TCRdb to about 2017). Turning to the overall study: Hepatocellular carcinoma (four) or combined HCC and intrahepatic cholangiocarcinoma (one) was present in the five patients, who were three men and two women aged 30 to 69 years. TCRbeta repertoire sequencing, expression microarrays and whole-exome sequencing were combined in the study across five regions of each liver tumor, with adjacent normal tissue and blood also included. A total of approximately 35 specimens from 5 patients underwent TCRbeta repertoire sequencing, comprising 25 tumor regions, 5 adjacent noncancerous liver tissues and 5 peripheral blood samples. Reproducibility between technical replicate repertoires was high, with correlation coefficients above 0.95 and mean shared-clone rates roughly 0.87. To link TCRbeta repertoire diversity to the local molecular phenotype, the approximately 25 tumor region samples were profiled with Agilent mRNA microarrays. Each sample produced about 3.65 to 7.13 million productive TCRbeta reads, and read depth showed no significant difference between tissue types. Tumors of the five patients were stage T1-T3 N0M0 with maximum diameters of roughly 4.2 to 11 cm. General conclusions and limits of the study: Bulk unsorted samples precluded comparing CD4+ and CD8+ T cell repertoires. Consistent with antigen-driven expansion, pairs of tumor regions showed higher repertoire overlap (mean about 36%) than either tumor-adjacent pairs (approximately 17%) or tumor-blood pairs (about 15%). Just about 8-24% of top clones turned up in all five regions of a tumor, which suggests spatial heterogeneity among tumor-infiltrating T cells. Only the TCR beta chain was sequenced, so true repertoire diversity is likely underestimated because unpaired alpha chains were not captured. A significantly larger repertoire fraction was made up by the top 250 clones in tumors than in blood (p = 0.039). The study included only a handful of patients, and the authors note findings should be validated in a larger study.

TCRbeta-specific cDNA was reverse-transcribed from about 0.45 ug total RNA using a constant-region primer and ProtoScript II reverse transcriptase. The TCRbeta libraries were prepared through three rounds of nested multiplex PCR following a slightly modified ARM-PCR procedure. Sample barcodes and Illumina adapters were added in a final 25-cycle PCR using Deep VentR polymerase. Amplicons of 200-500 bp were gel-purified with a QIAquick gel extraction kit before sequencing. An Illumina HiSeq 2500 was used to sequence the TCRbeta amplicons with 250-bp paired-end reads. The study's processing was this. Reads were quality-trimmed with Trimmomatic v0.33, and paired reads were merged with FLASH v1.2.11 to recover full CDR3 sequences. V, D and J germline segments were assigned to the rearranged TCRbeta sequences by MiGEC v1.2.1b. Clonotype statistics and Shannon-Wiener diversity indices were computed with VDJtools v1.0.0. To reduce sampling bias, subsequent analyses other than the diversity analysis used only the 250 most abundant clonotypes in each sample. The public reads were quality trimmed at Q25 with fastp and then assembled into clones with MiXCR by TCRdb, keeping productive beta chains. Rows are combined by CDR3 protein, so each entry shows the most common genes and DNA. Clone size and V and J calls follow TCRdb, not the original study. The sample has roughly 49,000 distinct CDR3 sequences on record, around 77% of them singletons. Approximately 25% of the sample rests with the top ten.

In the case of this clonotype: Its antigen target is currently unknown. An end of the junction does not agree with germline; a read error may underlie this.

Without any cell sorting, total RNA and DNA were extracted together from roughly 21-30 mg of bulk tissue using the AllPrep DNA/RNA mini kit. Between November 2015 and early 2016, about 5 patients in China with histopathologically diagnosed primary liver carcinoma had their tumors surgically resected. Chronic HBV infection was present in the patients, and the patients were treatment-naive at sampling. Five spatially separated regions were sampled per tumor: superior, inferior, left-lateral and right-lateral poles, plus the tumor centre. Histology showed that every tumor sample contained more than 80% viable tumor cells. Fresh tumor and adjacent tissue pieces were bisected; one half was stored in RNAlater at -80°C, the other sent for histology. This clonotype was obtained from a man aged 35 to 55 with primary liver carcinoma and hepatitis B virus infection. Sample: liver tumor tissue from sampling region 5. The cell subset or site label on this specimen signifies: tumor region T5, tumor centre.

The bases read TGTGGCAGCAGGCCTAGCACAATCCAGGGTACTGGGCGGGAGACCCAGTACTTC. Translated, it gives CGSRPSTIQGTGRETQYF. The sequence links TRBV11-2 to TRBJ2-5; the D region may be TRBD1 or TRBD2, each matching 5 bases equally. CDR3 length: 18 amino acids, cysteine to phenylalanine. Here the CDR3 DNA is all that survives: 54 bases in frame from base 1. Via the germline V gene, CDR1 is SGHAT and CDR2 FQNNGV.